One and the same sample provided the 25 T cell receptor beta chains below, sequenced in a study of blood T cell repertoires in COVID-19. Data came from immunoSEQ multiplex PCR; TCRdb stores just in-frame clones and leaves some out. Counted here are roughly 190,000 clones, about 86% occurring once; the ten biggest clones make up around 7%. The sequenced sample consisted of peripheral blood. The receptors derive from a woman aged 80 or over in a cohort sampled during active or convalescent COVID-19.

The chain uses TRBV30 and TRBJ1-6; possible D gene TRBD1, 6 bases. The V and J ends lost 3 bases and 7 bases respectively, with 19 bases between them. CDR1 GTSNPN and CDR2 SVGIG come from the germline V gene (reference sequence). CDR3 size: 16 residues. The CDR3 nucleotides are TGTGCCTGGAGCTTATCAATAGACAGGTTCAATTCACCCCTCCACTTT. Translation: CAWSLSIDRFNSPLHF.

The rearrangement uses TRBV3-1 (or the pseudogene TRBV3-2) and TRBJ1-2; 12 bases line up with TRBD1. CDR1 LGHDT and CDR2 YNNKEL come from the germline V gene (reference sequence). The CDR3 consists of 13 residues. V was clipped by 5 bases and J by 7 bases; unmatched bases: 2. CDR3 protein: CASSGDRGLGYTF. The CDR3 DNA is TGTGCCAGCAGCGGGGACAGGGGGCTTGGCTACACCTTC.

V usage is TRBV19 and J usage is TRBJ1-4; 10 bases map to TRBD1. The CDR3 loop spans 16 amino acids. Germline CDR1 reads LNHDA; CDR2 reads SQIVND (reference sequence). J gave up 0 bases and V 3 bases, and 1 base lay outside the gene matches. The CDR3 reads CASSIGTGATNEKLFF. The DNA of the CDR3 is TGTGCCAGTAGTATCGGGACAGGGGCAACTAATGAAAAACTGTTTTTT.

The rearrangement links TRBV5-8 to TRBJ1-5; D not resolved. Trimming removed 3 bases from V and 3 bases from J, with 16 bases in between. Germline lookup yields CDR1 SGHTS and CDR2 YDEGEE. The CDR3 contains 16 residues. Here the CDR3 DNA reads TGTGCCAGCAGCTGGAGGCCCGGCGGATACAATCAGCCCCAGCATTTT. Translation: CASSWRPGGYNQPQHF.

Regarding this clone: Sequence at one end of the junction differs from germline and may be a read error. This chain joins TRBV19 and TRBJ2-1, with 8 bases lining up with TRBD2. CDR3 length: 14 amino acids. Germline CDR1 reads LNHDA; CDR2 reads SQIVND (reference sequence). The CDR3 sequence: CASSIGTSYDEQFF. In nucleotides, the CDR3 is TGTGCCAGTAGTATAGGGACTAGCTACGATGAGCAGTTCTTC.

This clone was seen a few times. CDR3 amino acids: CASSPLAGDAGELFF. Here the CDR3 DNA reads TGTGCCAGCTCACCACTAGCGGGAGATGCCGGGGAGCTGTTTTTT. V usage is TRBV18 and J usage is TRBJ2-2, with 9 nucleotides matching TRBD2. CDR1 is KGHSH, CDR2 LQKENI, per germline. This CDR3 contains 15 residues. After removal of 1 base from V and 6 bases from J, the junction contained 3 bases not matched to a gene.

The CDR3 sequence is CASSSHDRGGFAQYV. CDR3 bases: TGTGCCAGCAGCTCCCATGACAGGGGGGGGTTCGCGCAGTACGTC. The chain employs TRBV13 and TRBJ2-7, with 9 bases that match TRBD1. V trimming: 4 bases; J trimming: 9 bases; junction bases outside the gene matches: 13. The CDR3 covers 15 residues. The germline gives CDR1 PRHDT, CDR2 FYEKMQ (reference sequence).

The chain couples TRBV6-4 to TRBJ2-3; TRBD1 matches at 7 bases. Per the germline V gene, CDR1 is MRHNA and CDR2 is SNTAGT. The CDR3 covers 15 residues. V lost 3 bases, J lost 1 base, and 4 bases stayed unmatched. The CDR3 DNA is TGTGCCAGCAGTGAGTCCGGGACAGGCACAGATACGCAGTATTTT. Translation gives CASSESGTGTDTQYF.

This chain connects TRBV4-1 to TRBJ1-4; D is perhaps TRBD1 (6 bases). The germline V gene encodes CDR1 MGHRA and CDR2 YSYEKL. Deletions cut 4 bases from V and 7 bases from J, with 10 bases between. This CDR3 spans 13 amino acids. CDR3 DNA: TGCGCCAGCAGCCGCCTACAGGGTGAAAAACTGTTTTTT. Translating it yields CASSRLQGEKLFF.

The chain uses TRBV6-6 and TRBJ2-7; perhaps TRBD1 as D (6 bases). CDR3 size: 14 residues. Germline V gene lookup returns CDR1 MNHNY and CDR2 SVGAGI (reference sequence). Deletions cut 0 bases from V and 2 bases from J, with 8 bases between. CDR3 protein: CASSYSTGAYEQYF. The CDR3 nucleotides read TGTGCCAGCAGTTACTCGACAGGCGCCTACGAGCAGTACTTC.

The chain is built from TRBV6-5 and TRBJ2-7; D is uncertain. V gave up 8 bases and J gave up 3 bases, with 5 bases separating them. CDR1 MNHEY and CDR2 SVGAGI come from the germline V gene. CDR3 size: 10 residues. The CDR3 loop is CASAYYEQYF. The CDR3 DNA sequence: TGTGCCAGCGCCTACTACGAGCAGTACTTC.

This clone was counted a few times. The rearrangement joins TRBV5-1 to TRBJ1-3; no definite D call. The V and J ends lost 5 bases and 0 bases respectively, with 15 bases between them. The CDR3 extends over 16 amino acids. Looked up from germline, CDR1 is SGHRS and CDR2 is YFSETQ. This CDR3 is CASSGSGRTSGNTIYF. Here the CDR3 DNA reads TGCGCCAGCAGTGGGAGTGGTAGGACCTCTGGAAACACCATATATTTT.

The J gene is TRBJ2-2, the V gene TRBV18; maybe TRBD1 (6 bases). CDR1 is KGHSH, CDR2 LQKENI, per germline. The ends were cut back, 5 bases at V and 6 bases at J, with 16 bases in the middle. This CDR3 comprises 15 residues. DNA of the CDR3: TGTGCCAGCTCAGACCGACAGGCCTGGCCCGGGGAGCTGTTTTTT. Protein product: CASSDRQAWPGELFF.

This chain connects TRBV10-1 to TRBJ2-3; no firm D call. CDR3 length: 14 amino acids. Germline-derived CDR1 and CDR2 are WNHNN and SYGVQD (reference sequence). Trimming removed 3 bases from V and 0 bases from J, with 7 bases in between. The CDR3 spells CASSETGSTDTQYF. CDR3 nucleotides: TGCGCCAGCAGTGAAACGGGTAGCACAGATACGCAGTATTTT.

The rearrangement joins TRBV14 to TRBJ1-2; D might be TRBD1 (5 bases). The CDR3 runs 15 residues. V was clipped by 5 bases and J by 2 bases, with 15 bases between them. Germline loops: CDR1 SGHDN, CDR2 FVKESK. In DNA form, the CDR3 reads TGTGCCAGCAGCAAGCTCGACAGCCGGAACTATGGCTACACCTTC. It translates to CASSKLDSRNYGYTF.

The CDR3 sequence: CASSLTSLGETQYF. In nucleotides, the CDR3 is TGTGCCAGCAGCTTGACTAGTCTGGGAGAGACCCAGTACTTC. The chain is built from TRBV5-4 and TRBJ2-5; maybe TRBD2 (5 bases). This CDR3 comprises 14 residues. Germline values: CDR1 SGHNT, CDR2 YYREEE (reference sequence). V lost 1 base, J lost 4 bases, and 11 bases lay in between.

V is TRBV7-9 and J is TRBJ2-3, with a tentative D call TRBD1 (6 bases). CDR1 and CDR2 (germline): SEHNR, FQNEAQ (reference sequence). V lost 1 base, J lost 5 bases, and 10 bases lay in between. The CDR3 length is 14 residues. The CDR3 nucleotides are TGTGCCAGCAGCTTAGAGGGGGTTGGAGATACGCAGTATTTT. Residues: CASSLEGVGDTQYF.

The gene calls are TRBV5-1 and TRBJ1-5; 7 nucleotides match TRBD1. This CDR3 is built from 18 residues. Germline trimming cut 4 bases from V and 2 bases from J; bases unmatched to any gene: 15. The germline gives CDR1 SGHRS, CDR2 YFSETQ. CDR3 in DNA: TGCGCCAGCAGCCTGTCACCACAGGGGAGGTTTGGCAATCAGCCCCAGCATTTT. Encoded protein: CASSLSPQGRFGNQPQHF.

The chain employs TRBV6-5 and TRBJ2-7; tentatively, D is TRBD1 (6 bases). With 2 bases removed from V and 5 bases from J, the gap between germline ends came to 10 bases. The CDR3 has 13 amino acids. Germline values: CDR1 MNHEY, CDR2 SVGAGI. The CDR3 sequence: CASSYQGRNEQYV. CDR3 in DNA: TGTGCCAGCAGTTACCAGGGGCGCAACGAGCAGTACGTC.

The gene calls are TRBV4-1 and TRBJ2-1; 11 bases are shared with TRBD2. Per the germline V gene, CDR1 is MGHRA and CDR2 is YSYEKL. CDR3 length: 17 residues. V shed 0 bases, J shed 4 bases, and the junction held 5 bases outside the gene matches. The CDR3 DNA follows: TGCGCCAGCAGCCAAGATCGGACTAGCGGGTTATACAATGAGCAGTTCTTC. This codes for CASSQDRTSGLYNEQFF.

A note on this clone: At one end, the junction sequence differs from germline, possibly due to a read error. The chain carries TRBV7-7 and TRBJ2-1; 7 positions match TRBD1. In germline, CDR1 is SSHAT, CDR2 FNYEAQ (reference sequence). CDR3 length: 15 amino acids. The CDR3 DNA reads as TGTGCTAGCAGCCCTTACGGACAGGCTTACAATGAGCAGTTCTTC. Translated: CASSPYGQAYNEQFF.

The chain uses TRBV7-9 and TRBJ1-4, with 9 bases that match TRBD1. This CDR3 has 16 amino acids. Germline CDR1 reads SEHNR; CDR2 reads FQNEAQ (reference sequence). J lost 8 bases, V lost 5 bases, and 12 bases had no gene match. This CDR3 is CASSRDRAPGAEKLFF. DNA of the CDR3: TGTGCCAGCAGCCGGGACAGGGCTCCAGGGGCGGAAAAACTGTTTTTT.

A word on this clone: The junction shows a germline mismatch at one end, possibly a read error. The chain combines TRBV4-3 with TRBJ2-1, with D possibly being TRBD2 (6 bases). The length of the CDR3 is 13 residues. Germline CDR1 reads LGHNA; CDR2 reads YSLEER. The CDR3 DNA reads TGCGCCAGCAGCCAAGATCTTAGGGACTGTTTAGTCTTC. Residues: CASSQDLRDCLVF.

The chain uses TRBV10-2 and TRBJ2-7, with 7 bases aligning to TRBD2. This CDR3 has 13 residues. Unmatched junction bases numbered 8, after V lost 10 bases and J lost 2 bases. The germline gives CDR1 WSHSY, CDR2 SAAADI. The CDR3: CATSSGGAYEQYF. Written as DNA, the CDR3 is TGCGCCACATCCTCGGGGGGTGCCTACGAGCAGTACTTC.

V gene TRBV7-2 combines with J gene TRBJ2-7; maybe TRBD1 (6 bases). The CDR3 has 14 residues. Looked up from germline, CDR1 is SGHTA and CDR2 is FQGNSA. Trimming shortened V by 6 bases and J by 7 bases, and 19 bases separated the two germline ends. CDR3: CASRKTDRPGEQYF. CDR3 bases: TGTGCCAGCAGAAAGACTGACAGGCCTGGAGAGCAGTACTTC.